The entry below gives a single T cell receptor (beta chain) sequence along with its context. Its antigen has not been determined. Per-base quality was not reported, and no clone a single base away is much larger than it. This sample's treatment or condition label indicates: live attenuated yellow fever vaccine strain. PBMCs were isolated from peripheral blood using a standard Ficoll-Paque protocol. CD4 and CD8 T-cell fractions were isolated with Dynabeads CD4 and CD8 positive selection kits. TriZol was used to extract RNA from bulk PBMCs, from CD4 and CD8 fractions, and from dextramer-positive and dextramer-negative fractions. Sequenced on an Illumina NovaSeq 6000. TCR cDNA was synthesized by 5'RACE template switching, through which a universal primer site and unique molecular identifiers were introduced. Priming for cDNA synthesis came from both the TCR alpha and TCR beta constant segments. Library amplification used two PCR steps, and the second PCR step added sample barcodes and sequencing adapters. Sequencing of libraries was performed on Illumina HiSeq 2500 (2x100 bp) or NovaSeq (2x150 bp). On the study's bioinformatics: MIGEC was used to demultiplex reads and collapse the reads into UMI consensus sequences, and MiXCR was used for V(D)J alignment. Using edgeR on replicate PBMC samples, clonotypes were called vaccine-responding if FDR was below 0.01 and the log2 fold change was above 5 up to day 15. Each bulk clonotype was labeled CD4 or CD8 based on which sequenced repertoire, CD4 or CD8, contained the clonotype at higher abundance. TCRdb ran its own pipeline on the public reads, namely fastp trimming at Q25 and MiXCR clone calling, and kept in-frame beta chains. CDR3 protein duplicates are merged, each entry listing the most common genes and DNA. None of the V and J calls come from the authors' own analysis; TCRdb made them. For this sample there are more than 300,000 distinct CDR3 sequences; 9.5% to 12% appear just once. The ten most abundant clones make up around 3.2% of the sample.

The germline V gene gives CDR1 as SGHRS and CDR2 as YFSETQ. The CDR3, from cysteine to phenylalanine, totals 16 residues. Only the CDR3 DNA stays, 48 bases, in frame from base 1. Unmatched junction bases come to 2, with V trimmed by 4 bases and J by 1 base. This record belongs to a study of T cells after yellow fever vaccination (dated by TCRdb to between 2018 and 2021). Background on the whole study: The SMART-Seq v4 Ultra Low Input RNA kit was used to prepare libraries from fractions with low cell numbers. To follow T-cell clones before and after both primary and booster YFV17D yellow fever vaccination, bulk TCR alpha and beta repertoires underwent longitudinal sequencing. The cohort comprised two healthy male donors, one aged 18 to 30 and one aged 30 to 40 years. Blood samples were taken at several timepoints before and after primary and secondary immunization, and bulk PBMC replicates and cell subsets were isolated.

Here is what the overall study found, with its caveats: After the booster, most clones that had expanded after primary vaccination were detected again (approximately 97% of CD4 and about 88% of CD8), suggesting broad maintenance of memory. The secondary T-cell response was weaker than the primary response but faster, peaking on day 5 instead of day 15. Because abundant contaminating clonotypes from the bulk population could be contained in FACS-sorted repertoires, computational filtering was required. Because only two donors were included in the study, the extent to which the findings can be generalized is limited. A small fraction of clonotypes showed up in both the CD4 and CD8 compartments, probably as a result of convergent recombination.

The TCR sequence derives from a man between 18 and 35 years old who received the YFV17D yellow fever vaccine. The specimen was CD4+ T cells sorted from PBMCs, collected 45 days after the yellow fever booster vaccination. Here the chain combines TRBV5-1 and TRBJ2-2; the junction holds 12 bases that match TRBD2. The sequenced DNA: TGCGCCAGCAGCCGGGGACTAGCGGGGAACACCGGGGAGCTGTTTTTT. This gives the protein CASSRGLAGNTGELFF.